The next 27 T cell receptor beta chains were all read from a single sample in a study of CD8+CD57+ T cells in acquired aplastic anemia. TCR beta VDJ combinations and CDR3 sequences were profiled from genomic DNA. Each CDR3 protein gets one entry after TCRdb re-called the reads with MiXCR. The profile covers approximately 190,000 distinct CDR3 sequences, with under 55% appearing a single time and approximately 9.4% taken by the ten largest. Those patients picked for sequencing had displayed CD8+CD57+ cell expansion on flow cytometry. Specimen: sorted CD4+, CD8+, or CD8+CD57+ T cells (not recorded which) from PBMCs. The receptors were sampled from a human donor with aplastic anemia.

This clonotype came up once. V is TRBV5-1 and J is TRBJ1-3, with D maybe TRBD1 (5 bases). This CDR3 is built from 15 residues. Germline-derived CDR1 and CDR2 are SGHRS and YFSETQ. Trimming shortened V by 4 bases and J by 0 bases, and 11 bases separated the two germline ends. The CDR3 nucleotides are TGCGCCAGCAGCCAGGGAGAGTCCTCTGGAAACACCATATATTTT. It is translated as CASSQGESSGNTIYF.

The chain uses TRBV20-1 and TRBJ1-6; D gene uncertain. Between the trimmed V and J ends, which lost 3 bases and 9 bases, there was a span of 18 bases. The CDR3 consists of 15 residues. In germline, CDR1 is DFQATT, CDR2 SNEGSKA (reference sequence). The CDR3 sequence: CSARQQFPISSPLHF. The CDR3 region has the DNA TGCAGTGCTAGGCAACAGTTTCCGATTAGTTCACCCCTCCACTTT.

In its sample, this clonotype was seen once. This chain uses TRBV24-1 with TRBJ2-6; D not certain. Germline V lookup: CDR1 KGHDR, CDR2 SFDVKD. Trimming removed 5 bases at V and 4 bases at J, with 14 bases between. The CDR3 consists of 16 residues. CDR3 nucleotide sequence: TGTGCCACCAGTGCTAGTCTGGGGTCAGGGGCCAACGTCCTGACTTTC. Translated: CATSASLGSGANVLTF.

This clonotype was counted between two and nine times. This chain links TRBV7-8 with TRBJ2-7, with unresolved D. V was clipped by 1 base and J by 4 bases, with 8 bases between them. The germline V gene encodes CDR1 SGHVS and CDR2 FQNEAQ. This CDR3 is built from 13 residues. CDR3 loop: CASSLGAPYEQYF. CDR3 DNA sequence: TGTGCCAGCAGCTTAGGGGCCCCGTACGAGCAGTACTTC.

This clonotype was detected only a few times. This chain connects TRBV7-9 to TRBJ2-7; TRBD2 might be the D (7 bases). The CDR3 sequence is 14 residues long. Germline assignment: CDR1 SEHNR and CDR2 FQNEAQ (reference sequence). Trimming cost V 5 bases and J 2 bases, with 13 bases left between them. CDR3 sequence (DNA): TGTGCCAGCAGCCCCTGGGGGGGCGCCTACGAGCAGTACTTC. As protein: CASSPWGGAYEQYF.

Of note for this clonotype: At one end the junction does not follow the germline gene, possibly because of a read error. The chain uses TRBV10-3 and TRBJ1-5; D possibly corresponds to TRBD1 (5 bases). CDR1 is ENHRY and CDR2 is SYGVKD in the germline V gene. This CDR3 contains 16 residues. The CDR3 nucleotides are TGTGCCATCAGTGGAGGGACTAGCGGGTTCAATGAGCCCCAGCATTTT. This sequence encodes CAISGGTSGFNEPQHF.

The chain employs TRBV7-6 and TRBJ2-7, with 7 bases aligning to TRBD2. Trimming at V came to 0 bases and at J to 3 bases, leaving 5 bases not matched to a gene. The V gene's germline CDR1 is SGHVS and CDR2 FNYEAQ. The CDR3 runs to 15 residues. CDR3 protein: CASSLAGGPLYEQYF. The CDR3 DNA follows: TGTGCCAGCAGCTTAGCGGGAGGGCCTCTCTACGAGCAGTACTTC.

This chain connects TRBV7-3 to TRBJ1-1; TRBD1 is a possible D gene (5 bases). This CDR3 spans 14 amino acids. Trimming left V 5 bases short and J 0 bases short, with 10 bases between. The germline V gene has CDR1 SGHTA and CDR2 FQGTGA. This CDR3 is CASSPRGMNTEAFF. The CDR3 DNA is TGTGCCAGCAGCCCGAGGGGAATGAACACTGAAGCTTTCTTT.

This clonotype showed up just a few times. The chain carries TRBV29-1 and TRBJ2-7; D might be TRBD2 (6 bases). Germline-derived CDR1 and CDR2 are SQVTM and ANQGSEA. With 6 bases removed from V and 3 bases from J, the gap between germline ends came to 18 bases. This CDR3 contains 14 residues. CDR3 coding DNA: TGCAGCGTCGAGGGTTTGGCGGGGATCTACGAGCAGTACTTC. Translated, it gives CSVEGLAGIYEQYF.

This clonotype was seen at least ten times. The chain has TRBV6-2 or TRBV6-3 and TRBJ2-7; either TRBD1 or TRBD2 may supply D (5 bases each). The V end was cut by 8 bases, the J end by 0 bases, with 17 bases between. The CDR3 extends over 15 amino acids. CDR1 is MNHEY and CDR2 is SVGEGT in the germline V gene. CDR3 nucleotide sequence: TGTGCCAGCTCAAAAAGGGGTGGGACCTCCTACGAGCAGTACTTC. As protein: CASSKRGGTSYEQYF.

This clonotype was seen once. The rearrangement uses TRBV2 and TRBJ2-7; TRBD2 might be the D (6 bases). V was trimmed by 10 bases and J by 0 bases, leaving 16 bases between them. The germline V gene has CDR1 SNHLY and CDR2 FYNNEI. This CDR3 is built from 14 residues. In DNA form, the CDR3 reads TGTGCCACCCAGCAGACTAGAAGCTCCTACGAGCAGTACTTC. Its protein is CATQQTRSSYEQYF.

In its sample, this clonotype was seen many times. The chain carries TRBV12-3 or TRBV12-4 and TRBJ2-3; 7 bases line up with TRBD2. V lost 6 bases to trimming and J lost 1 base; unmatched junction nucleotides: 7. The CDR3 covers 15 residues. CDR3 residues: CASSRGVGGTDTQYF. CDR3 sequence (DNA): TGTGCCAGCAGCCGGGGGGTGGGTGGCACAGATACGCAGTATTTT.

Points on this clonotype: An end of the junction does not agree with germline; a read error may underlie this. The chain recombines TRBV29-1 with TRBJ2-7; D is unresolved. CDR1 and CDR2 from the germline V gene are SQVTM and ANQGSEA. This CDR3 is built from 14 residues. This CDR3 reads CASSIDHTNYEQYF. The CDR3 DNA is TGTGCCAGTAGTATAGATCACACGAACTACGAGCAGTACTTC.

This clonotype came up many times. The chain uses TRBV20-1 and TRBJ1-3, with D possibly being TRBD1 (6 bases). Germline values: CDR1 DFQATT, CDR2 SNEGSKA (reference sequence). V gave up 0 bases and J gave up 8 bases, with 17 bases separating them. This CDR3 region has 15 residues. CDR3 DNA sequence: TGCAGTGCTAGAGAGGGGGGCAGGGCGGGGGACACCATATATTTT. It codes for CSAREGGRAGDTIYF.

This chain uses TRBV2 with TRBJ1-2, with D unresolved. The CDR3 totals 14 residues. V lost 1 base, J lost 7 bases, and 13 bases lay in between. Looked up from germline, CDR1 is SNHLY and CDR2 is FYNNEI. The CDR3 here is CASSEEVLGFGYTF. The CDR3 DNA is TGTGCCAGCAGTGAAGAGGTTTTGGGGTTTGGCTACACCTTC.

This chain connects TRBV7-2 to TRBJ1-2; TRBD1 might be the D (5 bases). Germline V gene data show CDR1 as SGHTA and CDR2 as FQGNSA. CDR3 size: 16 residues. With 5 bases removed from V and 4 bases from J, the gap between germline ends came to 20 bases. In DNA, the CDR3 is TGTGCCAGCAGCCTGCCCACGAGGGGCGCACCCTATGGCTACACCTTC. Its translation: CASSLPTRGAPYGYTF.

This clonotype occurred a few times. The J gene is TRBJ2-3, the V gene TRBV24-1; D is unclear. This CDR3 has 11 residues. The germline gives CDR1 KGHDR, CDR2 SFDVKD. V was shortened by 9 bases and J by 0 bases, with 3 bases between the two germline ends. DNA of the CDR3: TGTGCCACCTCTAGCACAGATACGCAGTATTTT. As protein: CATSSTDTQYF.

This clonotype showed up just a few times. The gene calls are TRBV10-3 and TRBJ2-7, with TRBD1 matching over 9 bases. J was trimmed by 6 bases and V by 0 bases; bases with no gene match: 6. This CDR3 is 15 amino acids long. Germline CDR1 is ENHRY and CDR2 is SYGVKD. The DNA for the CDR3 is TGTGCCATCAGTGAGTCCCGGGACAGGGTCAGCGAGCAGTACTTC. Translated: CAISESRDRVSEQYF.

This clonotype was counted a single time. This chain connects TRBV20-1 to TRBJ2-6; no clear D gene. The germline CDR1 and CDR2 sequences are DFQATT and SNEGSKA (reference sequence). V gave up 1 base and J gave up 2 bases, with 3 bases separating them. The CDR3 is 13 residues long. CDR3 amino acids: CSARATGANVLTF. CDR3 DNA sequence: TGCAGTGCTAGAGCAACTGGGGCCAACGTCCTGACTTTC.

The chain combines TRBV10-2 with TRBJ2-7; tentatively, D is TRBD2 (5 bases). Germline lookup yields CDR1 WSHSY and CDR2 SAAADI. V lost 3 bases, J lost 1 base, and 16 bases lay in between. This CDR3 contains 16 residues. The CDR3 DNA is TGCGCCAGCAGTGATCCCCAGAGACTACGGTCCTACGAGCAGTACTTC. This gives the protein CASSDPQRLRSYEQYF.

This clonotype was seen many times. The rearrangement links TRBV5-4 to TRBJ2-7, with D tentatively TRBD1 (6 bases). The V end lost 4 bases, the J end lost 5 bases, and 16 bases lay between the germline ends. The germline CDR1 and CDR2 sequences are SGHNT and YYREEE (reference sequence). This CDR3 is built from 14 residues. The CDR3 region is CASSQRNRVHEQYF. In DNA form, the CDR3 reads TGTGCCAGCAGCCAGAGAAACAGGGTTCACGAGCAGTACTTC.

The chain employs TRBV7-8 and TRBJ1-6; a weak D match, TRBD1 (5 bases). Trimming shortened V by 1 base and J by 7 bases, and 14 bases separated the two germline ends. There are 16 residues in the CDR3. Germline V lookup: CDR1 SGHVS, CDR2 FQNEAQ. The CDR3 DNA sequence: TGTGCCAGCAGCTTAGAGGAACCGGGACCCAATTCACCCCTCCACTTT. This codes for CASSLEEPGPNSPLHF.

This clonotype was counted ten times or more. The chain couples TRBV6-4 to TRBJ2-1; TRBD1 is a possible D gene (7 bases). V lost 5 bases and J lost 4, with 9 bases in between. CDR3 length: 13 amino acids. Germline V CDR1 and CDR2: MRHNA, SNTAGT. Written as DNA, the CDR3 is TGTGCCAGCAGTCAGGGGGGTTACAATGAGCAGTTCTTC. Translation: CASSQGGYNEQFF.

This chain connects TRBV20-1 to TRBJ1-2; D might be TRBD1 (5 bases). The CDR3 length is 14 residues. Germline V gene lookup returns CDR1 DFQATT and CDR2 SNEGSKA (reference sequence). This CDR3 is CSAGGTASNYGYTF. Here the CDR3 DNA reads TGCAGCGCGGGGGGGACCGCTTCTAACTATGGCTACACCTTC.

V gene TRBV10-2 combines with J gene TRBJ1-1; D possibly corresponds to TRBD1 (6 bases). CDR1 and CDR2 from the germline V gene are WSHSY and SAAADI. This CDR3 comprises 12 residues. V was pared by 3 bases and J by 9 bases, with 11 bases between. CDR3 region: CASSDPRGQAFF. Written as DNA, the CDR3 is TGCGCCAGCAGTGACCCCAGGGGTCAAGCTTTCTTT.

The CDR3 reads CASGPTRYEQYF. Here the CDR3 DNA reads TGTGCTAGTGGCCCGACACGTTACGAGCAGTACTTC. V gene TRBV12-5 combines with J gene TRBJ2-7; D remains unclear. The CDR3 runs 12 residues. Trimming cost V 6 bases and J 4 bases, with 10 bases left between them. Per germline, CDR1 LGHNT and CDR2 FRNRAP.

The CDR3 here is CASRDSAGGGQYGELFF. Here the CDR3 DNA reads TGTGCCAGCAGAGATTCAGCGGGAGGAGGCCAGTACGGGGAGCTGTTTTTT. The chain couples TRBV2 to TRBJ2-2; 9 positions agree with TRBD2. This CDR3 has 17 amino acids. V was pared by 6 bases and J by 7 bases, with 15 bases of the junction left unmatched. CDR1 and CDR2 from the germline V gene are SNHLY and FYNNEI.